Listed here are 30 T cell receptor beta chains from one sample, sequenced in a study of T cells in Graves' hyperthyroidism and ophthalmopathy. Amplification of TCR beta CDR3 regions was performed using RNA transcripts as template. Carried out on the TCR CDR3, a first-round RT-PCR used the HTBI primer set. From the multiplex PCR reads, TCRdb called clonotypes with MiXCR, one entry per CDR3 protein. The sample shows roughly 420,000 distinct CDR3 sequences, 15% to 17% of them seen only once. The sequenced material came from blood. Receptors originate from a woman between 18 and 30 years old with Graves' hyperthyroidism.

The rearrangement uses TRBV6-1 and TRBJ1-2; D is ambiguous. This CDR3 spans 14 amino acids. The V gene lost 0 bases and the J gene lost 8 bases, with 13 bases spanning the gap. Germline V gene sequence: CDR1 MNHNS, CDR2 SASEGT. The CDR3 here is CASSEATAVLGYTF. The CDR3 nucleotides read TGTGCCAGCAGTGAAGCTACCGCGGTGCTAGGCTACACCTTC.

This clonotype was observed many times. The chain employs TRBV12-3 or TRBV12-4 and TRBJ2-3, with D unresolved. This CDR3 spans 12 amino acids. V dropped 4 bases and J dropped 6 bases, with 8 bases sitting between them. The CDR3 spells CASSYPLDTQYF. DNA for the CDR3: TGTGCCAGCAGTTACCCTCTTGATACGCAGTATTTT.

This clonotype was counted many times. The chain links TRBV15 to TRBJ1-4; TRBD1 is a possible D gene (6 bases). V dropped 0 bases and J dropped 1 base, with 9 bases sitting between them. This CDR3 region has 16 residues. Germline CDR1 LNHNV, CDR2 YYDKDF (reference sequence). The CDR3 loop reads CATSRDFRGTNEKLFF. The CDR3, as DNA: TGTGCCACCAGCAGAGATTTCAGGGGAACTAATGAAAAACTGTTTTTT.

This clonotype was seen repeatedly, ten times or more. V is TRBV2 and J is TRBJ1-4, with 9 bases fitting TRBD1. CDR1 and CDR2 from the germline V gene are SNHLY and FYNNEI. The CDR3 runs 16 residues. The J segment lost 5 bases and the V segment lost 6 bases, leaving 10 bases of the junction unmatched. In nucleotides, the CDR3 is TGTGCCAGCAGCCCTCTCGGGACAGGGCTAAATGAAAAACTGTTTTTT. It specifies CASSPLGTGLNEKLFF.

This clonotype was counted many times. Here the CDR3 reads CAISWTDNRRGYTF. Here the CDR3 DNA reads TGTGCCATCAGTTGGACAGACAACAGGCGTGGCTACACCTTC. The chain has TRBV10-3 and TRBJ1-2; a weak D match, TRBD1 (6 bases). CDR3 length equals 14 residues. V gave up 5 bases and J gave up 7 bases, with 17 bases separating them. From germline, CDR1 is ENHRY and CDR2 SYGVKD.

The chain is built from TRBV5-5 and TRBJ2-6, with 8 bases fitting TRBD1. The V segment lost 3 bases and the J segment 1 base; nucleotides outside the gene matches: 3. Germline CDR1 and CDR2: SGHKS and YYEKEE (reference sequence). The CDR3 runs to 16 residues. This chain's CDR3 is CASSYGQGSGANVLTF. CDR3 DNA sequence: TGTGCCAGCAGCTACGGACAGGGTTCTGGGGCCAACGTCCTGACTTTC.

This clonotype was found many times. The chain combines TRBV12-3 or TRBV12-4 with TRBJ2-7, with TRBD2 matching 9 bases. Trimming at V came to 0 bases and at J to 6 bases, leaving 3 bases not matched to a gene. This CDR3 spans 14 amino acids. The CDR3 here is CASSLAAGGSEQYF. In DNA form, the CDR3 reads TGTGCCAGCAGTTTAGCAGCGGGAGGAAGCGAGCAGTACTTC.

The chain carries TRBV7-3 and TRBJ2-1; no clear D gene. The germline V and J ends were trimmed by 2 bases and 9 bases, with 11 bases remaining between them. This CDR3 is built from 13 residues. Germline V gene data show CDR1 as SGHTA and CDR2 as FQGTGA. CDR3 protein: CASSLPGLGEQFF. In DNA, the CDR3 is TGTGCCAGCAGCTTACCGGGTTTGGGTGAGCAGTTCTTC. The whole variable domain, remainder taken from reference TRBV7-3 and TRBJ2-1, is GAGVSQTPSNKVTEKGKYVELRCDPISGHTALYWYRQSLGQGPEFLIYFQGTGAADDSGLPNDRFFAVRPEGSVSTLKIQRTERGDSAVYLCASSLPGLGEQFFGPGTRLTVL.

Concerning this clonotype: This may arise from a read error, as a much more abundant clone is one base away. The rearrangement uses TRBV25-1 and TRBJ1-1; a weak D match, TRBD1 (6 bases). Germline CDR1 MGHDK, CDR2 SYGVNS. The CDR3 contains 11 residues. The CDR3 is CAGSKQGKAFF. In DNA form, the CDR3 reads TGTGCCGGCAGTAAGCAGGGGAAAGCTTTCTTT.

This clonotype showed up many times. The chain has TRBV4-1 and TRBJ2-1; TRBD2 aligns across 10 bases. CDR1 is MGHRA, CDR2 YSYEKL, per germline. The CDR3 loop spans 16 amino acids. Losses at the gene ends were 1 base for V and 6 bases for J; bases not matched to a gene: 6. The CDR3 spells CASSQVAASGGNEQFF. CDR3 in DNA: TGCGCCAGCAGCCAAGTTGCGGCTAGCGGGGGCAATGAGCAGTTCTTC.

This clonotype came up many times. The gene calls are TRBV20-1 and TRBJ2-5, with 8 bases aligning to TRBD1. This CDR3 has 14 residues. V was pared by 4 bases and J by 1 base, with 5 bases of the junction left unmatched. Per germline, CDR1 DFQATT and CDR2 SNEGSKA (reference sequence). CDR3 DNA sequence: TGCAGTGCTACCGGGACAGGCCTCCAAGAGACCCAGTACTTC. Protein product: CSATGTGLQETQYF.

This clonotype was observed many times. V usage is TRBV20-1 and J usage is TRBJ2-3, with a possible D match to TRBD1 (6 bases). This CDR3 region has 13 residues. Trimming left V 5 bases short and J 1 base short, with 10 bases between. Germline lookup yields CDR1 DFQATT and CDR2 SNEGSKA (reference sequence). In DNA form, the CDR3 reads TGCAGTGCTGATCGACAGGGCACAGATACGCAGTATTTT. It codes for CSADRQGTDTQYF.

The CDR3 DNA reads TGCAGTGCGGGAGGGGCAGATACGCAGTATTTT. It specifies CSAGGADTQYF. The chain carries TRBV20-1 and TRBJ2-3; TRBD2 matches 7 bases. This CDR3 spans 11 amino acids. CDR1 is DFQATT and CDR2 is SNEGSKA in the germline V gene (reference sequence). The V segment lost 6 bases and the J segment 4 bases; nucleotides outside the gene matches: 1.

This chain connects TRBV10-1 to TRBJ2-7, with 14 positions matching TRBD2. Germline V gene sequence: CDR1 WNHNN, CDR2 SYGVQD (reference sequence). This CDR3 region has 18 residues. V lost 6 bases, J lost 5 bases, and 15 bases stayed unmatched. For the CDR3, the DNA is TGCGCCAGCAGCCTGGGACTAGCGGGAGAGCACCGTCCCAACGAGCAGTACTTC. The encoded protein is CASSLGLAGEHRPNEQYF.

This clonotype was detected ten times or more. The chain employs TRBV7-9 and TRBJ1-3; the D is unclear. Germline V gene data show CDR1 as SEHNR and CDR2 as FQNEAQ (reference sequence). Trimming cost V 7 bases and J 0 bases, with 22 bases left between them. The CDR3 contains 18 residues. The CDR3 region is CASIHTSLRKGSGNTIYF. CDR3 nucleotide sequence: TGTGCCAGCATCCACACCTCTCTCCGTAAGGGCTCTGGAAACACCATATATTTT.

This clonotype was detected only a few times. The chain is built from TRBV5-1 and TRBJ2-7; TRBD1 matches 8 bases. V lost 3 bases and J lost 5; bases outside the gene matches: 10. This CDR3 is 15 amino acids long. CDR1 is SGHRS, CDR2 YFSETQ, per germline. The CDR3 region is CASSYTPDRVNEQYF. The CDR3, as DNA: TGCGCCAGCAGCTACACCCCGGACAGGGTAAACGAGCAGTACTTC.

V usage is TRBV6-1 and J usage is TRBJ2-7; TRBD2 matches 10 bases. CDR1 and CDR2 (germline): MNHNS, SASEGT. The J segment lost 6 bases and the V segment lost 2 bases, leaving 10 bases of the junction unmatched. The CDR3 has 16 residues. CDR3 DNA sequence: TGTGCCAGCAGTGAAAGGCAGCGGGAGGGGAACCCCGAGCAGTACTTC. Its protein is CASSERQREGNPEQYF.

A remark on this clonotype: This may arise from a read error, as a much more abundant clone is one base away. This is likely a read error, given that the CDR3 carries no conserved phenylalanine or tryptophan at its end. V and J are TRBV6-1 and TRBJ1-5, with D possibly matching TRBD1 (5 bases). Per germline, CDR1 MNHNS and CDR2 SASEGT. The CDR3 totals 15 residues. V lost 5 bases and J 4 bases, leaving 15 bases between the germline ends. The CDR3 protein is CASSLVGDFNQPQHS. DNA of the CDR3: TGTGCCAGCAGTCTAGTGGGGGATTTTAATCAGCCCCAGCATTCT.

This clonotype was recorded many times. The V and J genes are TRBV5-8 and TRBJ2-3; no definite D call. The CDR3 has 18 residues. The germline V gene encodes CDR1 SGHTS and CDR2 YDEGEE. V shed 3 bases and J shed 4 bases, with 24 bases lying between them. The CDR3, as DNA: TGTGCCAGCAGCTCGACCAAGACTCGCGGATCGGGCCCAGATACGCAGTATTTT. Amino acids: CASSSTKTRGSGPDTQYF.

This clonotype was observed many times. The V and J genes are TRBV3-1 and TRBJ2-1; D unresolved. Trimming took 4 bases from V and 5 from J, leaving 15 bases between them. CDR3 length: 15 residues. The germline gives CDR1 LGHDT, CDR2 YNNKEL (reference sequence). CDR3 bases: TGTGCCAGCAGCCCCAGGTCGCAAGGGCACAATGAGCAGTTCTTC. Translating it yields CASSPRSQGHNEQFF.

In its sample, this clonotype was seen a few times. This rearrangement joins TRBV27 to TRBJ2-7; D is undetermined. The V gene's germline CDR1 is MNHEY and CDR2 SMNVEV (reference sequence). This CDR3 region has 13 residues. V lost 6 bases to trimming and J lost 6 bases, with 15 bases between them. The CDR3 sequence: CASRETRIGEQYF. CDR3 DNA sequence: TGTGCCAGCAGAGAGACTCGTATAGGCGAGCAGTACTTC.

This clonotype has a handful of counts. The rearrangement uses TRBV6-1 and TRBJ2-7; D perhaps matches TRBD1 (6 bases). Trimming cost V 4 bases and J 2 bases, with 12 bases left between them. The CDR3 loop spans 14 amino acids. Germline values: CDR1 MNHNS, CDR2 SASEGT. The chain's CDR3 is CASSVEGDTYEQYF. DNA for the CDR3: TGTGCCAGCAGTGTAGAAGGGGACACCTACGAGCAGTACTTC.

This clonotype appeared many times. The CDR3 here is CASSPFRTDSYNEQFF. The CDR3 nucleotides read TGTGCCAGCAGCCCTTTTAGGACAGACTCCTACAATGAGCAGTTCTTC. This chain uses TRBV6-1 with TRBJ2-1; possible D gene TRBD1, 6 bases. The V gene lost 6 bases and the J gene lost 0 bases, with 15 bases spanning the gap. The CDR3 is 16 residues long. Germline CDR1 and CDR2: MNHNS and SASEGT.

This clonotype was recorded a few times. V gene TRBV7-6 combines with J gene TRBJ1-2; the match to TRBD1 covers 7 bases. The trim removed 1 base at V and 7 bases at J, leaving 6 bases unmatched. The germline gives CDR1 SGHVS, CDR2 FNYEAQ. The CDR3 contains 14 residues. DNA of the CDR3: TGTGCCAGCAGCTTAGGACAGGGAACGGCTGGCTACACCTTC. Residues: CASSLGQGTAGYTF.

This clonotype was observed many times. CDR3: CASSTGGGKETQYF. CDR3 nucleotides: TGTGCCAGCAGTACTGGCGGGGGCAAAGAGACCCAGTACTTC. The gene calls are TRBV2 and TRBJ2-5; D perhaps matches TRBD2 (7 bases). The length of the CDR3 is 14 residues. Trimming cost V 5 bases and J 3 bases, with 13 bases left between them. CDR1 and CDR2 from the germline V gene are SNHLY and FYNNEI.

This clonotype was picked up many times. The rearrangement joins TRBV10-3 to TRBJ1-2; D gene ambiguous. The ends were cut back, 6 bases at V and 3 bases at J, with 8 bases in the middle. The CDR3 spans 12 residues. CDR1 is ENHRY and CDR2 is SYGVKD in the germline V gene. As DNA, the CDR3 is TGTGCCATCAGAGCAGAGGACTATGGCTACACCTTC. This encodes CAIRAEDYGYTF.

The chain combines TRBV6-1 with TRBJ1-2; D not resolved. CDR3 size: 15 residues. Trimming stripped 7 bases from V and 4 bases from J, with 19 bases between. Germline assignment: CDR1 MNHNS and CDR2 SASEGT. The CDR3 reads CASTTGPWAPYGYTF. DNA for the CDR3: TGTGCCAGCACAACGGGTCCTTGGGCCCCCTATGGCTACACCTTC.

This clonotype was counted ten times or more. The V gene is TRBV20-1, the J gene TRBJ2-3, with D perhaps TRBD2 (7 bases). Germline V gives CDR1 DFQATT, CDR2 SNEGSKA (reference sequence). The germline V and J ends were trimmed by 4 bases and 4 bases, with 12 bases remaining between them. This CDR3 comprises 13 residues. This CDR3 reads CSAIRGGSDTQYF. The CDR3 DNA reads TGCAGTGCTATTAGGGGGGGATCAGATACGCAGTATTTT.

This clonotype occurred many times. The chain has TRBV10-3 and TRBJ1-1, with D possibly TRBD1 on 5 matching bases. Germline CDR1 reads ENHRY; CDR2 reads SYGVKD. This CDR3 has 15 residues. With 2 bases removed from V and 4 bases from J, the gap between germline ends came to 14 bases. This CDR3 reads CAISEVGGYSTEAFF. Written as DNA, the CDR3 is TGTGCCATCAGTGAGGTCGGGGGATATAGCACTGAAGCTTTCTTT.

CDR3 loop: CASSLGDRGRSYEQYF. In nucleotides, the CDR3 is TGTGCCAGCAGCTTGGGGGACAGGGGGCGATCCTACGAGCAGTACTTC. The rearrangement joins TRBV5-6 to TRBJ2-7, with 12 bases aligning to TRBD1. V dropped 0 bases and J dropped 1; count of bases not matched to a gene: 2. CDR3 length: 16 amino acids. Germline CDR1 SGHDT, CDR2 YYEEEE.